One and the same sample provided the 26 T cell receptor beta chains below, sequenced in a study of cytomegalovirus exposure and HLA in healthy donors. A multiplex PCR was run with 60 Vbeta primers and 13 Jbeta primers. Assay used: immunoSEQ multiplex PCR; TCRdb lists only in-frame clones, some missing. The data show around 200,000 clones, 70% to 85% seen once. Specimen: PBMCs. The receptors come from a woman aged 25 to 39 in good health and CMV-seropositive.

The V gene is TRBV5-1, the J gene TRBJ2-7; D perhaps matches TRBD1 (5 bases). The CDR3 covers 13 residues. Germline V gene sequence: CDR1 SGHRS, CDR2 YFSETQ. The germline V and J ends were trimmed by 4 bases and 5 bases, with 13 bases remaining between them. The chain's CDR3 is CASSPVQGNEQYF. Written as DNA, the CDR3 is TGCGCCAGCAGCCCCGTGCAGGGTAACGAGCAGTACTTC. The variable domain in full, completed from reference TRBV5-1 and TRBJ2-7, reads KAGVTQTPRYLIKTRGQQVTLSCSPISGHRSVSWYQQTPGQGLQFLFEYFSETQRNKGNFPGRFSGRQFSNSRSEMNVSTLELGDSALYLCASSPVQGNEQYFGPGTRLTVT.

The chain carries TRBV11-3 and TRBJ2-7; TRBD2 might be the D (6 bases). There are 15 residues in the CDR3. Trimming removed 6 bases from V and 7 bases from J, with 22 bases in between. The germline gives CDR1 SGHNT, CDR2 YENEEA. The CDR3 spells CASSPPEVARGEQYF. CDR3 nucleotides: TGTGCCAGCAGTCCACCGGAGGTCGCGCGGGGTGAGCAGTACTTC.

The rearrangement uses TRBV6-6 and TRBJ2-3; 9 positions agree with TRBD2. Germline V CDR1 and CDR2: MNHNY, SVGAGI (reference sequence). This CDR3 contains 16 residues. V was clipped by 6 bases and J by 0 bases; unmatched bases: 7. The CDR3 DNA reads TGTGCCAGCAGCTATTTAGCGGGGGCTAGCACAGATACGCAGTATTTT. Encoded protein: CASSYLAGASTDTQYF.

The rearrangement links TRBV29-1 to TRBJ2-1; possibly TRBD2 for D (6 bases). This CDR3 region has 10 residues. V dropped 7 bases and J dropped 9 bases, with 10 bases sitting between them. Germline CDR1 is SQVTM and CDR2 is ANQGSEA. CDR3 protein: CSGRRGEQFF. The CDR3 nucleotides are TGCAGCGGCAGGAGGGGTGAGCAGTTCTTC.

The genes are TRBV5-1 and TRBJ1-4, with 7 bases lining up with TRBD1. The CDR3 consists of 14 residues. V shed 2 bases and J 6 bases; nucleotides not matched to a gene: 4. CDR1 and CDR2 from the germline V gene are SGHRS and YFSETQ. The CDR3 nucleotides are TGCGCCAGCAGCTTTTCCAGGGGGGATGAAAAACTGTTTTTT. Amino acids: CASSFSRGDEKLFF.

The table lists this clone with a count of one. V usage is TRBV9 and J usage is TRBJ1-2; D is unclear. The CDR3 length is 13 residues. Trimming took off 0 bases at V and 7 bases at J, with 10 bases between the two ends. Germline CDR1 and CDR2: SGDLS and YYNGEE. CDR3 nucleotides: TGTGCCAGCAGCGTAGGACCGTCGGGTGGCTACACCTTC. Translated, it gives CASSVGPSGGYTF.

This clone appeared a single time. The CDR3 loop is CASSLGRQGHGYTF. CDR3 bases: TGTGCCAGCAGCTTAGGTCGGCAGGGCCATGGCTACACCTTC. The chain carries TRBV7-2 and TRBJ1-2; tentatively, D is TRBD1 (5 bases). V lost 1 base and J lost 6, with 12 bases in between. CDR3 length: 14 amino acids. CDR1 and CDR2 (germline): SGHTA, FQGNSA.

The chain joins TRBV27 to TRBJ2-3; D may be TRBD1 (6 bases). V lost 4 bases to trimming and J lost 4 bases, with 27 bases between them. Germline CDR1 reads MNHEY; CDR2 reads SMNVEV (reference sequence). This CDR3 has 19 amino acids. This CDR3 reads CASSSNIPRQGHRADTQYF. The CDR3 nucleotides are TGTGCCAGCAGTTCCAATATCCCGCGGCAGGGGCATCGGGCAGATACGCAGTATTTT.

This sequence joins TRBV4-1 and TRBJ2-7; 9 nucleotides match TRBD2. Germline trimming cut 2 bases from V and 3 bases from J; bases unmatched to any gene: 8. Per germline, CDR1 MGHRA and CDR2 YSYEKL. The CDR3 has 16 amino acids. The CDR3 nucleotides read TGCGCCAGCAGCCAACTTCCGGGACTAGCCTTCTACGAGCAGTACTTC. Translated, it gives CASSQLPGLAFYEQYF.

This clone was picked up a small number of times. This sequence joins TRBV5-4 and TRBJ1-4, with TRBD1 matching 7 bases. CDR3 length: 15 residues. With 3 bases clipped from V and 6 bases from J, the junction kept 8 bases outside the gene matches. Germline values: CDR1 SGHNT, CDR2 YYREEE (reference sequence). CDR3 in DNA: TGTGCCAGCAGCTCCCGGACAGGAGGTGATGAAAAACTGTTTTTT. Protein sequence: CASSSRTGGDEKLFF.

CDR3 region: CASSPGVSGGETQYF. CDR3 bases: TGTGCCAGCAGTCCAGGGGTTTCAGGCGGAGAGACCCAGTACTTC. The chain has TRBV2 and TRBJ2-5; tentatively, D is TRBD1 (6 bases). Trimming shortened V by 5 bases and J by 4 bases, and 17 bases separated the two germline ends. From germline, CDR1 is SNHLY and CDR2 FYNNEI. The CDR3 sequence is 15 residues long.

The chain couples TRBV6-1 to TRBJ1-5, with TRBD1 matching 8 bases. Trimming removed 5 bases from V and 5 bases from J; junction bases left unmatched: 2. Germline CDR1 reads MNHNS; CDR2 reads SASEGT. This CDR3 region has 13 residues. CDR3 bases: TGTGCCAGCAGTAGGACAGGGTATCAGCCCCAGCATTTT. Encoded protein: CASSRTGYQPQHF.

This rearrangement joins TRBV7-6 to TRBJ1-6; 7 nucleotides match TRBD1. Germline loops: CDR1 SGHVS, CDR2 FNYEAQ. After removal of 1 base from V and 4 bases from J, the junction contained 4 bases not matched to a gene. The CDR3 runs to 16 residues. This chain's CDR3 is CASSLGQGGYNSPLHF. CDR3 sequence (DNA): TGTGCCAGCAGCTTAGGACAGGGAGGATATAATTCACCCCTCCACTTT.

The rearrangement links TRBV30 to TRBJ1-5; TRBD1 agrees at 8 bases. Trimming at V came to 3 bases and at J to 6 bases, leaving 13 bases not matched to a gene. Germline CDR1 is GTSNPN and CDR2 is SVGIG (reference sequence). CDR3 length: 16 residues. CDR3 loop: CAWSDPGAGGTQPQHF. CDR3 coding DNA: TGTGCCTGGAGCGACCCTGGGGCAGGGGGCACTCAGCCCCAGCATTTT.

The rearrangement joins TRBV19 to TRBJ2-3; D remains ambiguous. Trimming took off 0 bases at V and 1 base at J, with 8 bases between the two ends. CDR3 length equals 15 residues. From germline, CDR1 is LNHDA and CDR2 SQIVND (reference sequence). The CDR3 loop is CASSIDVVGTDTQYF. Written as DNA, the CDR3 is TGTGCCAGTAGTATAGATGTGGTAGGCACAGATACGCAGTATTTT.

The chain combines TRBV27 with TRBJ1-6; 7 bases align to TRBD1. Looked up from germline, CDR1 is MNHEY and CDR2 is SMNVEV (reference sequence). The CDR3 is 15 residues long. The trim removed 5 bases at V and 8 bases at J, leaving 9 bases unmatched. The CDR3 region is CASSTRTGVDSPLHF. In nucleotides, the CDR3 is TGTGCCAGCAGTACCCGGACAGGAGTAGATTCACCCCTCCACTTT.

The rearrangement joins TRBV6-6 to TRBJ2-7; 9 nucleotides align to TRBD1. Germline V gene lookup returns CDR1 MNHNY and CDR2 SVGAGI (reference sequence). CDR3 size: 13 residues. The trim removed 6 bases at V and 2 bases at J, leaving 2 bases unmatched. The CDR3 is CASRGQGTYEQYF. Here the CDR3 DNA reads TGTGCCAGCAGGGGACAGGGAACCTACGAGCAGTACTTC.

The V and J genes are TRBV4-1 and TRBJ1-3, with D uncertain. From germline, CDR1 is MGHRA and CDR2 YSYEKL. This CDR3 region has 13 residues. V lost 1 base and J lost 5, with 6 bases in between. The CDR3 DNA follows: TGCGCCAGCAGCCAAGTCCTCCGAAACACCATATATTTT. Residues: CASSQVLRNTIYF.

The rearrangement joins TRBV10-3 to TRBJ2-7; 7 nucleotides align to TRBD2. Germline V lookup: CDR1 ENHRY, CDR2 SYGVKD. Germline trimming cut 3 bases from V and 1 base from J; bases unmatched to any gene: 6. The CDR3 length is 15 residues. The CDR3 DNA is TGTGCCATCAGTGAAGGGCGGGGGTATTCCTACGAGCAGTACTTC. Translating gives CAISEGRGYSYEQYF.

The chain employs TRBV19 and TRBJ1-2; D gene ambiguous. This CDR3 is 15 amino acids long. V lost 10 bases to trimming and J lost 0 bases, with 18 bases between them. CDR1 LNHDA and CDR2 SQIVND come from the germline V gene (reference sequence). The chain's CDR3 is CATEGVTLSNYGYTF. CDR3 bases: TGTGCCACCGAGGGAGTTACCTTGTCTAACTATGGCTACACCTTC.

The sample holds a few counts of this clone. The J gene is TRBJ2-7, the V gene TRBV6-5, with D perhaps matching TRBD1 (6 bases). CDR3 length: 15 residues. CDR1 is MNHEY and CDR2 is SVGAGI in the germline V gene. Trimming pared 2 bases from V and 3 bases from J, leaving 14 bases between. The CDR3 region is CASSYGPGVNYEQYF. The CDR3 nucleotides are TGTGCCAGCAGTTACGGGCCAGGGGTAAACTACGAGCAGTACTTC.

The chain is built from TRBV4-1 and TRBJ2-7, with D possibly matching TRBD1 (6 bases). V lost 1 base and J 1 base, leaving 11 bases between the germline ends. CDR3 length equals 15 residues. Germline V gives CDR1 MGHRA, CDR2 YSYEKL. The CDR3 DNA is TGCGCCAGCAGCCAAGTGGGAGACAGGTCCTACGAGCAGTACTTC. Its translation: CASSQVGDRSYEQYF.

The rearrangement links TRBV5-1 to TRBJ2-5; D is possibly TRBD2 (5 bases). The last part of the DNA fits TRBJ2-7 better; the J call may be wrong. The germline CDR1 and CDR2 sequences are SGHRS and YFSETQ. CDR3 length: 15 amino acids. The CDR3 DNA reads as TGCGCCAGCAGCGAAACGGGGAAAACCTCCTACGAGCAGTACTTC. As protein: CASSETGKTSYEQYF.

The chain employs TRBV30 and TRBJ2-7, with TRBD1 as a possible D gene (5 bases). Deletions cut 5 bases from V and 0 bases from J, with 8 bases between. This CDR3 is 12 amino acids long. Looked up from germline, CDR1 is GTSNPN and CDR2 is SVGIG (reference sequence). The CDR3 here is CAWLDNSYEQYF. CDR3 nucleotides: TGTGCCTGGCTGGACAACTCCTACGAGCAGTACTTC.

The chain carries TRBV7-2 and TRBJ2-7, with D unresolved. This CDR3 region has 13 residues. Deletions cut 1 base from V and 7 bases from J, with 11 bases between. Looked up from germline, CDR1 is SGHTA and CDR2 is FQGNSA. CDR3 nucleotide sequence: TGTGCCAGCAGCTTAGGAGTTGATCGGGAGCAGTACTTC. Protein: CASSLGVDREQYF.

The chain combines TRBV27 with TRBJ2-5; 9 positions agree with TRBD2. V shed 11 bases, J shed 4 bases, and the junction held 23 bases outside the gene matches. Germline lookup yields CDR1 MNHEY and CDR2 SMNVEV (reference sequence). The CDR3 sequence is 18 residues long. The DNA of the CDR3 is TGTGCCCGCCGCGGGGCAAGGGGGCTGGGACTAGCCGGAGAGACCCAGTACTTC. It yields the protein CARRGARGLGLAGETQYF.